This TCR beta chain was retrieved from a study of radiotherapy plus CTLA-4 blockade in lung cancer. Study-wide results and limits: After radiotherapy and ipilimumab, tumor-derived clones expanded in peripheral blood.

CDR3 length: 14 amino acids. CDR1 SGHTA and CDR2 FQGTGA come from the germline V gene. Between the trimmed V and J ends, which lost 5 bases and 5 bases, there was a span of 15 bases. As to this clone: What it recognizes is unknown.

The assay was immunoSEQ multiplex PCR, and TCRdb's table has in-frame clones only and misses some. The table shows some 120,000 clones, with roughly 86% occurring only once. The TCR comes from a human donor with non-small cell lung cancer that progressed on radiotherapy plus ipilimumab. Some clones in this sample may be carry-over from other donors' samples. The sample in question was peripheral blood, obtained from a patient treated with radiotherapy plus ipilimumab. The chain employs TRBV7-3 and TRBJ1-1, with D tentatively TRBD1 (6 bases). The CDR3 DNA reads TGTGCCAGCAGCCCGCGGGGGGCTATGACTGAAGCTTTCTTT. Translating it yields CASSPRGAMTEAFF.